These T cell receptor beta chains were read from a single sample in a study of blood T cells in healthy people across ages. TCRdb processed the 5' RACE reads anew with MiXCR; each CDR3 protein has one entry. The sample has approximately 850,000 distinct CDR3 sequences, 44% seen once. The source material was blood. These receptors all stem from a man aged 55 to 70 in good health. Each CDR3 is given with its conserved first and last residue. A D gene is named only where the DNA matches it firmly. Size is stated for part of the rows, as once, few or many counts, or as a class when the clone is expanded.

CDR3nt,CDR3aa,j_gene,v_gene,abundance,d_gene
TGTGCCAGCAGTACCAAGCGGGGGGGCTGGTACAATGAGCAGTTCTTC,CASSTKRGGWYNEQFF,TRBJ2-1,TRBV28,few,TRBD2
TGCAGTGCTAGAGTAGGGGGGGGGCTCGCAGATACGCAGTATTTT,CSARVGGGLADTQYF,TRBJ2-3,TRBV20-1,few,-
TGTGCCAGCAGTTACCCACAAGCAGGGGGCCTATCCTACAATGAGCAGTTCTTC,CASSYPQAGGLSYNEQFF,TRBJ2-1,TRBV6-2/TRBV6-3,-,TRBD1
TGTGCCATCAGTGGAGGGCGGCCCCTCTACGAGCAGTACTTC,CAISGGRPLYEQYF,TRBJ2-7,TRBV10-3,-,-
TGTGCCAGCAGCGCCCAGGGGGGCCAAGGCGAGCAGTTCTTC,CASSAQGGQGEQFF,TRBJ2-1,TRBV7-2,-,-
TGTGCCAGCAGCCGCGGTCAGGCCCTCAATGAGCAGTTCTTC,CASSRGQALNEQFF,TRBJ2-1,TRBV4-2,-,-
TGTGCCAACAGCCAGGCTTACGAGCAGTACTTC,CANSQAYEQYF,TRBJ2-7,TRBV3-1,-,-
TGTGCCACCAGTGAAAGGGACCACCAAGAGACCCAGTACTTC,CATSERDHQETQYF,TRBJ2-5,TRBV24-1,few,-
TGTGCCAGCAGCCAATTCAGGTTTGACGGCTACACCTTC,CASSQFRFDGYTF,TRBJ1-2,TRBV16,few,-
TGCAGTGCTAGAGAGGGACAGAGGGGTTCCTACGAGCAGTACTTC,CSAREGQRGSYEQYF,TRBJ2-7,TRBV20-1,-,TRBD1
TGTGCCAGCAGCCGTATGGACTATGGCTACACCTTC,CASSRMDYGYTF,TRBJ1-2,TRBV6-1,few,-
TGTGCCAGCAGCCCCGGGACGACCGAAAACATTCAGTACTTC,CASSPGTTENIQYF,TRBJ2-4,TRBV6-2/TRBV6-3,-,-
TGCAGCGTTTTGGATCAGAACACCGGGGAGCTGTTTTTT,CSVLDQNTGELFF,TRBJ2-2,TRBV29-1,-,-
TGCAGTGCTAGAGATCAAAGGGCGGGCATCTACGAGCAGTACTTC,CSARDQRAGIYEQYF,TRBJ2-7,TRBV20-1,-,-
TGTGCCAGCAACCTCGGACTAGCGAGGGGCACAGATACGCAGTATTTT,CASNLGLARGTDTQYF,TRBJ2-3,TRBV6-2/TRBV6-3,-,TRBD2
TGTGCCACCAGCAGGGCCGGTTTCGACGAGCAGTACTTC,CATSRAGFDEQYF,TRBJ2-7,TRBV15,few,-
TGTGCCAGCAGTTTACGGGACAGGGGGCCCACTGGCTACACCTTC,CASSLRDRGPTGYTF,TRBJ1-2,TRBV12-3/TRBV12-4,-,TRBD1
TGTGCCAGCAGCGTAGAAGACCGGCCATACTATGGCTACACCTTC,CASSVEDRPYYGYTF,TRBJ1-2,TRBV9,-,-
TGTGCCAGCAGCTTTGGGGAAGATGAAAAGCTGTTTTTT,CASSFGEDEKLFF,TRBJ1-4,TRBV5-6,-,-
TGCGCCAGCAGCTTGACTACCGCAGGATACGGACCTACCTCTGGGGCCAACGTCCTGACTTTC,CASSLTTAGYGPTSGANVLTF,TRBJ2-6,TRBV5-1,-,-
TGTGCCAGCAGCTTAGGGCTACTAGCGTGGGAGACCCAGTACTTC,CASSLGLLAWETQYF,TRBJ2-5,TRBV11-2,-,TRBD2
TGCGCCAGCAGCTTGTCGCGGCCGGGGGGGACATCGAACACCGGGGAGCTGTTTTTT,CASSLSRPGGTSNTGELFF,TRBJ2-2,TRBV5-1,many,TRBD2
TGTGCCAGCAGTGCGGTAGGGCGGGAGACCCAGTACTTC,CASSAVGRETQYF,TRBJ2-5,TRBV2,-,-
TGTGCCAGCAGTTACGCGGCAGGGGGTGACAATGAGCAGTACTTC,CASSYAAGGDNEQYF,TRBJ2-7,TRBV6-6,-,TRBD1
TGTGCCAGCAGCCAACCTATCACAGGTAGCTATGGCTACACCTTC,CASSQPITGSYGYTF,TRBJ1-2,TRBV3-1,few,-
TGTGCCAGCGCTAGGCAGACCTACAATGAGCAGTTCTTC,CASARQTYNEQFF,TRBJ2-1,TRBV7-2,-,-
TGTGCCAGCAGGAAAGGGGGTGGGAACATTCAGTACTTC,CASRKGGGNIQYF,TRBJ2-4,TRBV28,-,-